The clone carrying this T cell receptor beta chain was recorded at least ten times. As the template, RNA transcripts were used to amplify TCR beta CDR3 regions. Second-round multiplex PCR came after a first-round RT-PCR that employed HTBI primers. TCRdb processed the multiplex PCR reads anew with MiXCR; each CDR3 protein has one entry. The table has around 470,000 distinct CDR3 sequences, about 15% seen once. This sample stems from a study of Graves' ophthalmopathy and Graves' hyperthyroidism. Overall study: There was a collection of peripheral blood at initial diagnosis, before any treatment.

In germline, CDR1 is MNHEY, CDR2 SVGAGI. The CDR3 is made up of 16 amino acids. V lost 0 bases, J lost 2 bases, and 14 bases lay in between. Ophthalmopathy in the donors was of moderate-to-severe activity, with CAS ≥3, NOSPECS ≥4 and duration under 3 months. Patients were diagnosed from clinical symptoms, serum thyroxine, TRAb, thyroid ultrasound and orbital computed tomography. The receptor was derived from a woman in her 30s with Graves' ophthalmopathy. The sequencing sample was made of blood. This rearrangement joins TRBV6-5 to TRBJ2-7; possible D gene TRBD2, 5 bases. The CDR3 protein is CASSYSRASFPYEQYF. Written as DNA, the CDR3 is TGTGCCAGCAGTTACTCGAGGGCCTCCTTCCCCTACGAGCAGTACTTC.